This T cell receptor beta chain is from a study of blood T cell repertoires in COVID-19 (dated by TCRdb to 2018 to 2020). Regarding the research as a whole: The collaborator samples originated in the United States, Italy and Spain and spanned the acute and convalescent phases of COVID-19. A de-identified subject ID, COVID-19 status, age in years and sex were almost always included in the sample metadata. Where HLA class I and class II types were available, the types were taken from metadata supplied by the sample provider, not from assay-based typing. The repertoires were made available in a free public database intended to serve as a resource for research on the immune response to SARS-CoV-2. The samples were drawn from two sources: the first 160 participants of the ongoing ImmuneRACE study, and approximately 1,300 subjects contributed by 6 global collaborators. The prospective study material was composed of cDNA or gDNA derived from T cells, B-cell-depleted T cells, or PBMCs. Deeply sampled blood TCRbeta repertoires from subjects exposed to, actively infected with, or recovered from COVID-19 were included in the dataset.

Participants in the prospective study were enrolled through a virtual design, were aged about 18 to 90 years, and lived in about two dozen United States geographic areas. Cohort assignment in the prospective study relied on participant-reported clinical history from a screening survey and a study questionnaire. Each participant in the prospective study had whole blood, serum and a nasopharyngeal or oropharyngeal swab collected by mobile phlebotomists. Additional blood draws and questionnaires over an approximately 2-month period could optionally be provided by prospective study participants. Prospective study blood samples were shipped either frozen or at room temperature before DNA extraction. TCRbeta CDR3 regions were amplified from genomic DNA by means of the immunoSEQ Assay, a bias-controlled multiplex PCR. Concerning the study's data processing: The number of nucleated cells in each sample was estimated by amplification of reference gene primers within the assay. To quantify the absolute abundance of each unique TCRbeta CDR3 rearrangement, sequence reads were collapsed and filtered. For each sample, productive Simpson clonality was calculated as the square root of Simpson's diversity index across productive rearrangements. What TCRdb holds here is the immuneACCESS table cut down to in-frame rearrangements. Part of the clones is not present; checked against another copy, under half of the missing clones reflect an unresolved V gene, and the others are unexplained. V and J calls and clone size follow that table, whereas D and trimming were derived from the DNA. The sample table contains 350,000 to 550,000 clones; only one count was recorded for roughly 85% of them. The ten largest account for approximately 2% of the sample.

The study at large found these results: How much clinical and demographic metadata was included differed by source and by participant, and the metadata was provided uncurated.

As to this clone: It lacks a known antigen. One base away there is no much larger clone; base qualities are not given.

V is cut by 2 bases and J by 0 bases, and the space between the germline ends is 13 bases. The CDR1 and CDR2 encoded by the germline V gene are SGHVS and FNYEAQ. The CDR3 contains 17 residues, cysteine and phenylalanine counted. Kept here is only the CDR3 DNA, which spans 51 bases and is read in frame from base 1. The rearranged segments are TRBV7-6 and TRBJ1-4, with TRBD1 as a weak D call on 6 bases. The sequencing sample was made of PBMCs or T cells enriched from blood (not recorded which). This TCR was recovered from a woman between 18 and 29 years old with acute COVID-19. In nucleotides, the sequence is TGTGCCAGCAGCTTACTACAGGGCCCCCCAACTAATGAAAAACTGTTTTTT. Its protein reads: CASSLLQGPPTNEKLFF.